This T cell receptor beta chain was obtained from a study of PD-L1 blockade in urothelial cancer (dated by TCRdb to about 2017). Context from the whole study: Every patient began therapy at some point between 2014 and 2015 and was given atezolizumab 1,200 mg intravenously every 3 weeks. About nine tenths of the roughly 29 patients were males with bladder-origin urothelial cancer, and about 60% of the 29 reported a prior smoking history. An ECOG performance status of 0 or 1 was recorded for the patients, and 0 to 3 prior chemotherapy regimens had been received by the patients. Blood samples were analyzed 3 weeks after the start of treatment (second dose) and 6 weeks after the start of treatment. Blood samples gave a median of about 130,000 T cells and 82,636 unique TCRs, with a median clonality of approximately 0.08. Somatic, immune and clinical correlates of response to PD-L1 blockade with atezolizumab in urothelial cancer were the focus of an exploratory multi-omic analysis. TCR sequencing covered pretreatment tumor samples and matched, serially collected peripheral blood taken before and after atezolizumab treatment. Durable clinical benefit was defined as progression-free survival longer than 6 months, and TCR features were also tested against progression-free and overall survival. In the same patients, whole exome sequencing and RNA sequencing of pretreatment tumors were performed in addition to TCR sequencing. Durable clinical benefit was achieved by nine patients and was not achieved by 20 patients. Some 29 patients had pretreatment blood TCR-seq, some 25 had at least one posttreatment blood collection, and some 25 had tumor TCR-seq. Summary of the overall study and its limitations: Improved progression-free and overall survival was found to be associated with pretreatment peripheral blood TCR clonality below the median. Because of the small sample size (n ≈ 31) and the many exploratory analyses performed, the results are intended to be regarded as hypothesis-generating. At 3 weeks after the start of treatment, tumor-associated TCR clones in peripheral blood had expanded more in patients with durable benefit (n ≈ 22, p = 0.022).

The time point label for this specimen denotes: peripheral blood 6 weeks after treatment start. The cohort included 25 to 30 patients with locally advanced or metastatic urothelial carcinoma who were treated at Memorial Sloan Kettering on a trial protocol. Peripheral blood mononuclear cells were collected pretreatment and during treatment, at between 1 and 8 total time points per patient. The Qiagen DNeasy Blood extraction kit was used to purify genomic DNA from total PBMCs and from tumor samples. PBMCs were collected pretreatment and during treatment, and were isolated and stored as previously described. Synthetic TCR analog templates were spiked into each PCR so that absolute template abundance could be estimated from read counts. Using the immunoSEQ assay, TCRbeta CDR3 regions were amplified from genomic DNA with bias-controlled V and J gene primers. Sequencing of rearranged TCRbeta segments was done at approximately 20X coverage. The authors' pipeline ran thus. Clustering was used to correct sequencing errors, and CDR3s were annotated against IMGT so that V, D and J genes could be assigned. Only productive TCRbeta rearrangements were used in downstream analyses, excluding out-of-frame or stop-codon sequences. Clonality was computed as one minus Shannon entropy normalized by the log of the number of unique productive sequences. Clones differing between time points or between blood and tumor were identified using Fisher's exact test with Benjamini-Hochberg correction, with an adjusted p below 0.01 applied as the threshold. TCRdb re-hosts the immuneACCESS table, in-frame sequences only. Its copies lack some clones; in the studies checked, an unresolved V gene accounts for under half of them, and the cause for the rest is not known. That table is the source of V, J and clone size, and D and trimming were worked out from the DNA. The sample table records 35,000 to 45,000 clones; 83% of these occur just once. Around 16% of the sample is held by the ten biggest clonotypes.

In the case of this clone: The antigen this receptor binds is unknown. No base quality values were provided; no much bigger clone lies one nucleotide off.

This specimen consisted of PBMCs, obtained around atezolizumab (anti-PD-L1) treatment. This receptor was taken from a man between 60 and 70 years old with urothelial cancer.

The CDR3 sequence is CASSSGTESNQPQHF. In nucleotide form, the sequence is TGTGCCAGCAGCTCCGGGACAGAAAGCAATCAGCCCCAGCATTTT. Recombination linked TRBV6-6 to TRBJ1-5; 7 of the junction bases match TRBD1. The junction shows trimming of 6 bases on V and 1 base on J, and the gene matches do not reach 6 bases of it. From the cysteine through the phenylalanine, the CDR3 covers 15 amino acids. Only CDR3 DNA remains: 45 bases, in frame from the first base. As encoded in the germline V gene (reference sequence), CDR1 is MNHNY while CDR2 is SVGAGI.